A selection of T cell receptor beta chains follows, all from one sample in a study of response to subunit inactivated influenza vaccine. TCRdb passed the RT-PCR reads through MiXCR, listing each CDR3 protein once. This repertoire shows some 180,000 distinct CDR3 sequences, nearly 9.5% found once; its top ten account for roughly a tenth. This sample comprised non-naive T cells sorted from PBMCs, obtained on the day of vaccination. Source of these receptors: a man between 50 and 59 years old who received an inactivated influenza vaccine. CDR3s include the opening cysteine and the closing phenylalanine or tryptophan. The order of the fields is clone size, J gene, D gene, V gene, CDR3 DNA, CDR3 protein. A D gene is named only where the DNA matches it firmly. The size entry is marked missing in some rows and otherwise reads once, few, many or a size class.

>few|TRBJ2-7|TRBD2|TRBV20-1
TGCAGTGCTAGAGACTGGACTAGCGGGGGGGCCGAGCAGTACTTC
CSARDWTSGGAEQYF
>few|TRBJ2-1|.|TRBV12-3/TRBV12-4
TGTGCCAGCAGGCCCGGCACAGGGCACAATGAGCAGTTCTTC
CASRPGTGHNEQFF
>.|TRBJ2-2|TRBD2|TRBV20-1
TGCAGTGCCCCTAAGCGGGAGGGCCGGAGGGAGCTGTTTTTT
CSAPKREGRRELFF
>few|TRBJ1-1|.|TRBV20-1
TGCAGTGCTAGAGCGCCTATGAACACTGAAGCTTTCTTT
CSARAPMNTEAFF
>many|TRBJ2-1|TRBD2|TRBV27
TGTGCCAGCAGTTCAGGGACTAGTCAGCTTCGGGAGCAGTTCTTC
CASSSGTSQLREQFF
>few|TRBJ1-4|.|TRBV28
TGTGCCAGCAGGTGGGGAGAAAAACTGTTTTTT
CASRWGEKLFF
>few|TRBJ2-3|.|TRBV12-3/TRBV12-4
TGTGCCAGCACCTTGGGACTTCTCACAGATACGCAGTATTTT
CASTLGLLTDTQYF
>.|TRBJ2-7|.|TRBV15
TGTGCCACCAGCAGAGGAGGGGCAGGCTCCTACGAGCAGTACTTC
CATSRGGAGSYEQYF
>.|TRBJ2-3|TRBD1|TRBV3-1
TGTGCCAGCAGCCAAGCTGGGACAGGGCCCCAGGATACGCAGTATTTT
CASSQAGTGPQDTQYF
>few|TRBJ2-7|.|TRBV5-1
TGCGCCAGCGGTACCGGGACCACTGGCGGGGAGCAGTACTTC
CASGTGTTGGEQYF
>.|TRBJ2-3|TRBD2|TRBV6-1
TGTGCCAGCAGTAAAGGACTAGCGTCAGATACGCAGTATTTT
CASSKGLASDTQYF
>few|TRBJ2-2|TRBD1|TRBV3-1
TGTGCCAGCAGCCGGAACAGGGGCCGGGGCACCGGGGAGCTGTTTTTT
CASSRNRGRGTGELFF
>few|TRBJ2-2|.|TRBV9
TGTGCCAGCAGCGTACCCTACTCGGTGATCGGGGTCGACGACACCGGGGAGCTGTTTTTT
CASSVPYSVIGVDDTGELFF
>.|TRBJ2-7|.|TRBV3-1
TGTGCCAGCAGCCAAGAGGAATCCCGGCAGTACTTC
CASSQEESRQYF
>.|TRBJ2-3|TRBD2|TRBV5-1
TGCGCCAGCAGCCCACGACTAGCGGGAGGGGTAACAGATACGCAGTATTTT
CASSPRLAGGVTDTQYF
>few|TRBJ2-5|TRBD2|TRBV4-3
TGCGCCAGCAGCCAAGAGAGGTTGGCGAGCGGGGGGGCAGAGACCCAGTACTTC
CASSQERLASGGAETQYF
>.|TRBJ2-5|.|TRBV20-1
TGCAGTGCTAGAGAGGGGGCGCACCAAGAGACCCAGTACTTC
CSAREGAHQETQYF
>few|TRBJ2-7|.|TRBV20-1
TGCAGTGCTAGAGACAGGGTTTCCTACGAGCAGTACTTC
CSARDRVSYEQYF
>many|TRBJ2-3|.|TRBV5-1
TGCGCCAGCTGTTTGGGGGGAACTAGCACAGATACGCAGTATTTT
CASCLGGTSTDTQYF
>.|TRBJ2-5|TRBD2|TRBV4-2
TGTGCCAGCAGCCAAGGGGTGGGGGGGCAAGAGACCCAGTACTTC
CASSQGVGGQETQYF
>few|TRBJ1-6|.|TRBV6-5
TGTGCCAGCAGTTACTCGGGTGGTGCCGGGGGCCATTCACCCCTCCACTTT
CASSYSGGAGGHSPLHF
>many|TRBJ2-7|TRBD1|TRBV20-1
TGCAGTGCAACCGGGACAGGGCACCACCACGAGCAGTACTTC
CSATGTGHHHEQYF
>.|TRBJ2-7|.|TRBV29-1
TGCAGCGTTGAAGATCGGAGGGGGGCGGGGGAGCAGTACTTC
CSVEDRRGAGEQYF
>many|TRBJ1-1|.|TRBV7-2
TGTGCCAGCAGCTTAGACCGACTAGAGAACACTGAAGCTTTCTTT
CASSLDRLENTEAFF
>few|TRBJ2-1|TRBD2|TRBV10-3
TGTGCCATCCAAAACGAGCGGGGGGACAATGAGCAGTTCTTC
CAIQNERGDNEQFF
>.|TRBJ1-4|.|TRBV28
TGTGCCAGCAGCCCCCACCGGAGGAGAAATGAAAAACTGTTTTTT
CASSPHRRRNEKLFF
>many|TRBJ2-2|.|TRBV29-1
TGCAGCGTTGTAGAAGTGAACACCGGGGAGCTGTTTTTT
CSVVEVNTGELFF
>.|TRBJ1-1|.|TRBV4-3
TGCGCCAGCAGCCCGGTATGGGGGGGAGAGACTGAAGCTTTCTTT
CASSPVWGGETEAFF
>.|TRBJ2-5|.|TRBV11-1
TGTGCCAGCAGCTTCTGGGGAGCAGAGACCCAGTACTTC
CASSFWGAETQYF
>.|TRBJ1-2|.|TRBV12-3/TRBV12-4
TGTGCCAGCAACACCCCCGCCGGGGATAACACCTTC
CASNTPAGDNTF
>few|TRBJ2-3|.|TRBV7-2
TGTGCCAGCAGCGACGGGCCCTCAGATACGCAGTATTTT
CASSDGPSDTQYF
>many|TRBJ2-7|.|TRBV20-1
TGCAGTGCTAGAGGACTAGATCCCTACGAGCAGTACTTC
CSARGLDPYEQYF
>.|TRBJ2-7|.|TRBV4-3
TGCGCCAGCAGCCAAGAAGGACAGATCTCCTACGAGCAGTACTTC
CASSQEGQISYEQYF
>few|TRBJ1-4|.|TRBV7-2
TGTGCCAGCAGCTTATTTGTTGCAGGGGCTAATGAAAAACTGTTTTTT
CASSLFVAGANEKLFF
>few|TRBJ2-7|.|TRBV7-2
TGTGCCAGCAGCTTCCCCCCTAGCTATGAGCAGTACTTC
CASSFPPSYEQYF
>few|TRBJ2-3|TRBD1|TRBV6-2/TRBV6-3
TGTGCCAGCAGGCGACAGGGTGCTCCCACACCACACAGAGATACGCAGTATTTT
CASRRQGAPTPHRDTQYF
>.|TRBJ2-5|TRBD2|TRBV12-3/TRBV12-4
TGTGCCAGCAGTCTGGGGGAGGGATTCCAGTACTTC
CASSLGEGFQYF
>.|TRBJ2-7|.|TRBV6-2/TRBV6-3
TGTGCCGGCACTGCCCCTGAGAACGAGCAGTACTTC
CAGTAPENEQYF
>.|TRBJ1-1|.|TRBV11-2
TGTGCCAGCAGCGTGGGTAACACTGAAGCTTTCTTT
CASSVGNTEAFF
>few|TRBJ2-1|.|TRBV7-2
TGTGCCAGCAGGGCAGCGTCTGAGCAGTTCTTC
CASRAASEQFF